There are many counts of the clone carrying this TCR beta chain. None of the patients had undergone any treatment ahead of thyroid surgery. Trimming took 3 bases from V and 1 from J, leaving 10 bases between them. The length of the CDR3 is 16 residues. CDR1 and CDR2 (germline): MNHNS, SASEGT. These data are taken from a study of metastatic and nonmetastatic thyroid tumors. TCRdb re-clonotyped the PCR reads through MiXCR. Of roughly 59,000 clones listed, about 16% are singletons. The source is a male donor with papillary thyroid cancer or a benign thyroid nodule (not recorded which). Some clones in this sample may be carry-over from other donors' samples. V is TRBV6-1 and J is TRBJ2-6; unclear D gene. Input material: blood. The CDR3 loop is CASSDQDSSGANVLTF. CDR3 nucleotide sequence: TGTGCCAGCAGTGATCAAGACTCATCTGGGGCCAACGTCCTGACTTTC.